This section outlines one T cell receptor beta chain sequence together with its context. This entry comes from a study of beta chain features in type 1 diabetes. Isolated RNA was reverse transcribed in full, so expressed TCRB transcripts were sequenced. TCRdb keeps only in-frame clones here, not all; method: immunoSEQ multiplex PCR. The sample comprises 240,000 or so clones, more than 65% of which are singletons, and 0.053% rests with the top ten. V was trimmed by 5 bases and J by 6 bases, leaving 14 bases between them. The CDR3 runs 14 residues. Germline CDR1 GTSNPN, CDR2 SVGIG (reference sequence). The receptor comes from a young man in good health. The chain combines TRBV30 with TRBJ1-6; D not certain. Input material: naive CD4+ T cells from blood. The CDR3: CAWRLVGGNSPLHF. The CDR3 nucleotides read TGTGCCTGGCGACTAGTTGGTGGTAATTCACCCCTCCACTTT.